Listed here are 5 T cell receptor beta chains from one sample, sequenced in a study of cytomegalovirus exposure and HLA in healthy donors. The method was immunoSEQ multiplex PCR; TCRdb's version includes in-frame clones alone and lacks a portion of them. The repertoire has approximately 230,000 clones, roughly 87% of them found once; the top ten carry around 12%. Sequenced sample: PBMCs. The receptors were gathered from a man younger than 35 in good health and CMV-seropositive.

On this clone itself: Compared with germline, one end of the junction differs, possibly owing to a read error. V and J are TRBV19 and TRBJ2-1, with 9 nucleotides matching TRBD2. Germline V lookup: CDR1 LNHDA, CDR2 SQIVND (reference sequence). The CDR3 consists of 15 residues. In DNA, the CDR3 is TGTGCCAGTAGGATAGCGGGAGTTGAGGGTAATGAGCAGTTCTTC. It yields the protein CASRIAGVEGNEQFF.

The chain carries TRBV29-1 and TRBJ1-2; 7 bases are a match to TRBD1. The V segment lost 6 bases and the J segment 0 bases; nucleotides outside the gene matches: 4. CDR1 is SQVTM and CDR2 is ANQGSEA in the germline V gene. The CDR3 loop spans 13 amino acids. The CDR3 protein is CSVTGVANYGYTF. The CDR3 region has the DNA TGCAGCGTAACAGGGGTAGCTAACTATGGCTACACCTTC.

This clone was seen only once. The chain has TRBV18 and TRBJ2-7, with a tentative D call TRBD1 (6 bases). V lost 5 bases to trimming and J lost 3 bases, with 17 bases between them. Per the germline V gene, CDR1 is KGHSH and CDR2 is LQKENI. The CDR3 consists of 15 residues. The CDR3 spells CASSVLQGTGYEQYF. CDR3 DNA sequence: TGTGCCAGCTCAGTCCTACAGGGCACGGGCTACGAGCAGTACTTC. The whole variable domain, remainder taken from reference TRBV18 and TRBJ2-7, is NAGVMQNPRHLVRRRGQEARLRCSPMKGHSHVYWYRQLPEEGLKFMVYLQKENIIDESGMPKERFSAEFPKEGPSILRIQQVVRGDSAAYFCASSVLQGTGYEQYFGPGTRLTVT.

V usage is TRBV19 and J usage is TRBJ2-1; TRBD2 matches 12 bases. The CDR3 spans 16 residues. Germline CDR1 reads LNHDA; CDR2 reads SQIVND (reference sequence). Trimming at V came to 6 bases and at J to 2 bases, leaving 5 bases not matched to a gene. CDR3 sequence (DNA): TGTGCCAGTAGCCTACTAGCGGGAGGTACCTACAATGAGCAGTTCTTC. As protein: CASSLLAGGTYNEQFF.

This clone was counted once. The chain links TRBV18 to TRBJ2-7; maybe TRBD1 (6 bases). Deletions cut 2 bases from V and 0 bases from J, with 17 bases between. The CDR3 has 17 residues. Germline V lookup: CDR1 KGHSH, CDR2 LQKENI. CDR3 in DNA: TGTGCCAGCTCACCATGGGACCGGGACACGAGCTCCTACGAGCAGTACTTC. This codes for CASSPWDRDTSSYEQYF.